The 14 T cell receptor beta chains below come from one sample, sequenced in a study of beta chain features in type 1 diabetes. Study-wide results and limits: Shortening that was moderate but significant affected the TCRB CDR3s of Type 1 diabetes patients in all four CD4+ subsets.

Isolated RNA was reverse transcribed in full, so expressed TCRB transcripts were sequenced. Repertoires were generated with immunoSEQ multiplex PCR, while TCRdb's copy carries only in-frame clones and drops some. The table records some 660,000 clones, 11% to 15% of them present only once. Their antigen targets remain unknown. Sample: naive CD4+ T cells from blood. The source of these receptors is a man between 18 and 29 years old with type 1 diabetes.

This clone was detected only a few times. This rearrangement joins TRBV6-4 to TRBJ2-2; D may be TRBD1 or TRBD2 (5 bases each). Trimming removed 4 bases at V and 6 bases at J, with 9 bases between. Germline CDR1 and CDR2: MRHNA and SNTAGT. The CDR3 spans 13 residues. Here the CDR3 reads CASSAQDSGELFF. In nucleotides, the CDR3 is TGTGCCAGCAGTGCACAGGACTCCGGGGAGCTGTTTTTT.

A few counts support this clone. V usage is TRBV19 and J usage is TRBJ2-7; the match to TRBD1 covers 7 bases. The germline V gene has CDR1 LNHDA and CDR2 SQIVND (reference sequence). The CDR3 is 15 amino acids. The V and J ends lost 7 bases and 0 bases, in that order; junction bases with no gene match: 9. The CDR3: CASKLGTEASYEQYF. In nucleotides, the CDR3 is TGTGCCAGTAAGCTTGGGACAGAGGCCTCCTACGAGCAGTACTTC.

There are a few counts of this clone. The chain recombines TRBV2 with TRBJ1-1; D gene unclear. V lost 3 bases and J 4 bases, leaving 0 bases between the germline ends. The CDR3 has 10 amino acids. The V gene's germline CDR1 is SNHLY and CDR2 FYNNEI. The CDR3 spells CASSDTEAFF. CDR3 nucleotide sequence: TGTGCCAGCAGTGACACTGAAGCTTTCTTT.

This clone was observed a handful of times. V gene TRBV10-3 combines with J gene TRBJ2-1; 7 nucleotides agree with TRBD2. This CDR3 spans 15 amino acids. V gave up 6 bases and J gave up 4 bases; unmatched junction bases: 9. The germline CDR1 and CDR2 sequences are ENHRY and SYGVKD. The CDR3 region is CAISPGGPTYNEQFF. The CDR3 coding sequence is TGTGCCATCAGCCCGGGGGGACCCACATACAATGAGCAGTTCTTC.

The CDR3 DNA follows: TGTGCCAGCAGCCAACAGGGGCGCGACTATGGCTACACCTTC. The encoded protein is CASSQQGRDYGYTF. The chain uses TRBV7-2 and TRBJ1-2, with 7 bases lining up with TRBD1. V dropped 5 bases and J dropped 3; count of bases not matched to a gene: 6. Germline V gives CDR1 SGHTA, CDR2 FQGNSA. CDR3 length: 14 residues. The full variable domain, its missing parts supplied by reference TRBV7-2 and TRBJ1-2, is GAGVSQSPSNKVTEKGKDVELRCDPISGHTALYWYRQSLGQGLEFLIYFQGNSAPDKSGLPSDRFSAERTGGSVSTLTIQRTQQEDSAVYLCASSQQGRDYGYTFGSGTRLTVV.

This clone was observed a handful of times. The chain links TRBV6-4 to TRBJ2-1; TRBD2 aligns across 8 bases. CDR3 length: 15 residues. The V segment lost 2 bases and the J segment 5 bases; nucleotides outside the gene matches: 5. Germline V CDR1 and CDR2: MRHNA, SNTAGT. CDR3 region: CASSDSRSGNNEQFF. The CDR3 nucleotides are TGTGCCAGCAGTGACAGCCGTAGCGGGAACAATGAGCAGTTCTTC.

This clone was seen only a few times. The chain links TRBV6-5 to TRBJ2-3; a possible D gene is TRBD1 (6 bases). The ends were cut back, 5 bases at V and 4 bases at J, with 10 bases in the middle. The germline CDR1 and CDR2 sequences are MNHEY and SVGAGI. The CDR3 is 13 residues long. CDR3 bases: TGTGCCAGCAGTAACAGGGTGGCAGATACGCAGTATTTT. It encodes CASSNRVADTQYF.

This clone came up a few times. V gene TRBV27 combines with J gene TRBJ1-2, with 8 nucleotides matching TRBD1. J lost 3 bases, V lost 2 bases, and 2 bases had no gene match. The CDR3 is 14 residues long. Germline V gene sequence: CDR1 MNHEY, CDR2 SMNVEV (reference sequence). CDR3 residues: CASSLTGGYYGYTF. The CDR3 nucleotides read TGTGCCAGCAGTTTAACAGGGGGGTACTATGGCTACACCTTC.

This clone was seen more than once but under ten times. Other DNA sequences in this sample translate to the same CDR3. This chain connects TRBV30 to TRBJ1-2; D ambiguous. Per the germline V gene, CDR1 is GTSNPN and CDR2 is SVGIG (reference sequence). Trimming took 2 bases from V and 1 from J, leaving 5 bases between them. This CDR3 contains 12 residues. CDR3 bases: TGTGCCTGGAGTAGTGGTAACTATGGCTACACCTTC. Residues: CAWSSGNYGYTF.

This clone was picked up a small number of times. As DNA, the CDR3 is TGTGCCAGCAGTCCGATCGCAGGGGCGGTGAACACTGAAGCTTTCTTT. This codes for CASSPIAGAVNTEAFF. V gene TRBV2 combines with J gene TRBJ1-1; perhaps TRBD1 as D (6 bases). Trimming took off 5 bases at V and 0 bases at J, with 16 bases between the two ends. The V gene's germline CDR1 is SNHLY and CDR2 FYNNEI. This CDR3 is built from 16 residues.

The chain employs TRBV1 and TRBJ1-2. TRBV1 is classified as a pseudogene. The CDR3 consists of 16 residues. The CDR3 region is CTSSQQLYTASYGYTF. CDR3 coding DNA: TGCACCAGCAGCCAACAGTTATATACGGCGAGCTATGGCTACACCTTC.

This chain connects TRBV30 to TRBJ1-5; tentative D call: TRBD1 (6 bases). This CDR3 contains 13 residues. Germline CDR1 and CDR2: GTSNPN and SVGIG (reference sequence). V lost 2 bases and J lost 6, with 11 bases in between. In DNA, the CDR3 is TGTGCCTGGAGTATGGGGGCTAGTCAGCCCCAGCATTTT. Encoded protein: CAWSMGASQPQHF.

V is TRBV9 and J is TRBJ2-3; 16 bases match TRBD2. V lost 3 bases and J lost 4; bases outside the gene matches: 8. CDR3 length equals 18 residues. Germline CDR1 is SGDLS and CDR2 is YYNGEE. For the CDR3, the DNA is TGTGCCAGCAGCGGCGGGACTAGCGGGGGGGCCGCTCCAGATACGCAGTATTTT. This encodes CASSGGTSGGAAPDTQYF.

V usage is TRBV15 and J usage is TRBJ1-5, with a weak D call TRBD1 (5 bases). The germline CDR1 and CDR2 sequences are LNHNV and YYDKDF (reference sequence). Trimming removed 5 bases at V and 6 bases at J, with 17 bases between. The CDR3 loop spans 15 amino acids. CDR3 DNA: TGTGCCACCAGCCCTGGGGGGGGATGGAGTCAGCCCCAGCATTTT. Translated, it gives CATSPGGGWSQPQHF.